The TCR beta chain under discussion was sequenced for a study of T-cell memory formation after mild COVID-19. About the study: In these data, TCR clusters were largely donor specific. Study-wide points: Pre-infection memory showed some responding clones, and this suggested that cross-reactive memory joined. CD4+ contracting clones were mainly CM and EM; CD8+ ones, EMRA.

From 5'RACE with constant-segment primers came TCR alpha and TCR beta cDNA libraries that carried sample barcodes and UMIs. In TCRdb, the 5' RACE reads were re-called with MiXCR into one record per CDR3 protein. This sample has approximately 260,000 distinct CDR3 sequences, with about 20% found just once. The ends were cut back, 11 bases at V and 7 bases at J, with 12 bases in the middle. Germline CDR1 and CDR2: SNHLY and FYNNEI. This CDR3 has 12 amino acids. This clonotype has only a few counts. The antigen is undetermined. The clonotype was recovered from a man younger than 35 who had mild COVID-19 (a few samples of this study predate the infection). Cell type and time point are not known. The chain joins TRBV2 to TRBJ1-6; the D is unclear. Sample: PBMCs or a T cell subset sorted from them (not recorded which). The CDR3, as DNA: TGTGCCTCCACCCGTCCGAATTCACCCCTCCACTTT. Amino acids: CASTRPNSPLHF.